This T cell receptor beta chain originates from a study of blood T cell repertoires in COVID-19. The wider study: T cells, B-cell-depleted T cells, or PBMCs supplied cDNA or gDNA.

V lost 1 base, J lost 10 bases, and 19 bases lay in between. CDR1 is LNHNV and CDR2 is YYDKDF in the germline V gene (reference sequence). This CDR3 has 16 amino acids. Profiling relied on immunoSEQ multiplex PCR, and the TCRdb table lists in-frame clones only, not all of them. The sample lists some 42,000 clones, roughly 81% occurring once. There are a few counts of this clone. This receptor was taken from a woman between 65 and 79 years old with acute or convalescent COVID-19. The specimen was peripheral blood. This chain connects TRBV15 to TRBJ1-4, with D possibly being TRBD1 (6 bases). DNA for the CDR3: TGTGCCACCAGCAGAGGTCCGGGACAAGGGCCCGGAAAACTGTTTTTT. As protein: CATSRGPGQGPGKLFF.